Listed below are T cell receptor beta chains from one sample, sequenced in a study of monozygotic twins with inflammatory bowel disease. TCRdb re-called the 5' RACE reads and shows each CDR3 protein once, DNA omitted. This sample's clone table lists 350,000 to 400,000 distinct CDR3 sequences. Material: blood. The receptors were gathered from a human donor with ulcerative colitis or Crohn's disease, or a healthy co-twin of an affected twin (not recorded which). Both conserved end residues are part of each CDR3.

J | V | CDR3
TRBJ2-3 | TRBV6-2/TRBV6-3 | CASIRDSTDTQYF
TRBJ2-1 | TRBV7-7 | CASSQGADNEQFF
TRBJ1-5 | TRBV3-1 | CASSQVLDQPQHF
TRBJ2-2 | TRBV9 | CASSVDVRVTGELFF
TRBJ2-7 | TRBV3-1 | CASSHLSLDEQYF
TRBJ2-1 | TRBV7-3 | CASSLTPGGNNEQFF
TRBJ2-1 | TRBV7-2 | CASSLVPGSSSYNEQFF
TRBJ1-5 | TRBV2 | CASSSQGLNNQPQHF
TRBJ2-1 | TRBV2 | CASTRDSINEQFF
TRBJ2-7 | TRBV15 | CATSPGQGIFYEQYF
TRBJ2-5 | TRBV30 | CAWRTGGLSQETQYF
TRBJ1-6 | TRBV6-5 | CASSPGSGSPLHF
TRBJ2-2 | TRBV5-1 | CASSQTSSGGNTGELFF
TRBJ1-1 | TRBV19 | CASSKPGDPGNTEAFF
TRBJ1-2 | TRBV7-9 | CASSSQGLGSYGYTF
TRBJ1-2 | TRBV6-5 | CASSWTGGGRNYGYTF
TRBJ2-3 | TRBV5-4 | CASSLATGRDTQYF
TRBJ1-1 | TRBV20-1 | CSARDRTNTEAFF
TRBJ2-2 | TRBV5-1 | CASSLLTGGAGTGELFF
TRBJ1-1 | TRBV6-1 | CASSANRVGTEAFF
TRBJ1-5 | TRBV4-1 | CASSQEGQGSRPQHF
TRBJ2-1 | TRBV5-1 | CASSLVVTSGGDEQFF
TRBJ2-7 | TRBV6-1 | CASSPRDRVYEQYF
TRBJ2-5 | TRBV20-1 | CSARAGGLAGETQYF
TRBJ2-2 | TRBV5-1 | CASRRGPNTGELFF
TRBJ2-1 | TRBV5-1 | CASSSGVPEQFF
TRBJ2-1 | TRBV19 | CASNPGLTYNEQFF
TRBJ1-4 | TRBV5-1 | CASSLGPRDRGWTNEKLFF
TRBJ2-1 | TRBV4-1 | CASSPAGTAYNEQFF